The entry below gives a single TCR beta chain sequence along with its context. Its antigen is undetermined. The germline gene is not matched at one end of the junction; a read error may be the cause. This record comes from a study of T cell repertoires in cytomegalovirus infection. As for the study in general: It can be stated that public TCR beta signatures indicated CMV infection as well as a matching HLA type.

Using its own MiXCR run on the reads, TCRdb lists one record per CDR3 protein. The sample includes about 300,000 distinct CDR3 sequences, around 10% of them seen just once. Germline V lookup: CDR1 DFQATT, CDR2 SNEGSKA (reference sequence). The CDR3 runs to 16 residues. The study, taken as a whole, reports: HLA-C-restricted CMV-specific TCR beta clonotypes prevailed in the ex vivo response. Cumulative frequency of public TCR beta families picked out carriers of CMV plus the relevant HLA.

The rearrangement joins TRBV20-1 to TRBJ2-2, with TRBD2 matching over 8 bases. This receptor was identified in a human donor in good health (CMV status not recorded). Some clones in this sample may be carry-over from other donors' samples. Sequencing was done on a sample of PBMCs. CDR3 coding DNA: TGCAGTGCCAGAGCAGCTAGCGGGCGGGACGCCGGGGAGCTGTTTTTT. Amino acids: CSARAASGRDAGELFF.